The 14 T cell receptor beta chains listed next were all sequenced from one sample in a study of technical replicates of blood from a handful of donors. Measured with immunoSEQ multiplex PCR; TCRdb has only the in-frame clones, and not every one. Of 70,000 to 85,000 clones detected, 92% appear once; the ten largest clones hold about 0.27%. The sequencing input was T cells isolated from PBMCs. The source of these receptors is a human donor in good health.

The chain couples TRBV19 to TRBJ2-7, with D tentatively TRBD2 (6 bases). The CDR3 loop spans 13 amino acids. The germline gives CDR1 LNHDA, CDR2 SQIVND (reference sequence). V was trimmed by 5 bases and J by 3 bases, leaving 11 bases between them. The CDR3 nucleotides are TGTGCCAGTAGTCGGGCCGGGAGCTACGAGCAGTACTTC. This encodes CASSRAGSYEQYF.

J is TRBJ2-1 and V is TRBV19; TRBD2 is a possible D gene (6 bases). CDR3 length: 13 residues. Deletions cut 10 bases from V and 9 bases from J, with 19 bases between. CDR1 is LNHDA and CDR2 is SQIVND in the germline V gene (reference sequence). CDR3 protein: CATQAGPLTEQFF. The CDR3 nucleotides read TGTGCCACTCAAGCGGGCCCTCTAACTGAGCAGTTCTTC.

This chain links TRBV4-1 with TRBJ2-7, with D perhaps matching TRBD1 (6 bases). V lost 3 bases to trimming and J lost 6 bases, with 6 bases between them. The CDR3 length is 11 residues. The germline V gene has CDR1 MGHRA and CDR2 YSYEKL. Here the CDR3 DNA reads TGCGCCAGCAGCCAGACAGGCGAGCAGTACTTC. This sequence encodes CASSQTGEQYF.

For the CDR3, the DNA is TGTGCCAGCAGTTACGTGAGGGGAGGTTACTTCTATGGCTACACCTTC. Its protein product is CASSYVRGGYFYGYTF. The chain couples TRBV6-5 to TRBJ1-2; TRBD1 is a possible D gene (5 bases). In germline, CDR1 is MNHEY, CDR2 SVGAGI. The CDR3 covers 16 residues. V lost 2 bases and J lost 4, with 17 bases in between.

The chain combines TRBV28 with TRBJ1-1; a possible D gene is TRBD1 (6 bases). The CDR3 spans 12 residues. Germline values: CDR1 MDHEN, CDR2 SYDVKM. V lost 3 bases and J lost 13, with 15 bases in between. Written as DNA, the CDR3 is TGTGCCAGCAGTTTCCAGGCAGGGGCAATTTTCTTT. It specifies CASSFQAGAIFF.

This rearrangement joins TRBV11-1 to TRBJ1-2; D gene unclear. V was shortened by 5 bases and J by 5 bases, with 15 bases between the two germline ends. The CDR3 is 14 amino acids. Germline V CDR1 and CDR2: SGHAT, FQDESV (reference sequence). CDR3 sequence (DNA): TGTGCCAGCAGCCCGCGATTTACGCGGTATGGCTACACCTTC. Amino acids: CASSPRFTRYGYTF. The full variable domain, completed using reference TRBV11-1 and TRBJ1-2, is EAEVAQSPRYKITEKSQAVAFWCDPISGHATLYWYRQILGQGPELLVQFQDESVVDDSQLPKDRFSAERLKGVDSTLKIQPAELGDSAMYLCASSPRFTRYGYTFGSGTRLTVV.

The V and J genes are TRBV6-1 and TRBJ2-7; D is unclear. CDR3 length: 15 residues. Germline V gene lookup returns CDR1 MNHNS and CDR2 SASEGT. Between the trimmed V and J ends, which lost 2 bases and 1 base, there was a span of 12 bases. The chain's CDR3 is CASSETASSSYEQYF. Written as DNA, the CDR3 is TGTGCCAGCAGTGAAACAGCCTCGTCTTCCTACGAGCAGTACTTC.

V gene TRBV15 combines with J gene TRBJ1-2, with 10 bases fitting TRBD1. Germline V lookup: CDR1 LNHNV, CDR2 YYDKDF (reference sequence). The V segment lost 1 base and the J segment 4 bases; nucleotides outside the gene matches: 9. The CDR3 covers 17 residues. CDR3 coding DNA: TGTGCCACCAGCAGAGCTGGGACAGGGGAAATCTTCTATGGCTACACCTTC. Its translation: CATSRAGTGEIFYGYTF.

Here the CDR3 DNA reads TGTGCCAGCAGCTTAGGGCTAGCGGGTTCCCACGAGCAGTACTTC. Encoded protein: CASSLGLAGSHEQYF. The J gene is TRBJ2-7, the V gene TRBV11-2; TRBD2 matches at 8 bases. This CDR3 has 15 amino acids. Germline V gene lookup returns CDR1 SGHAT and CDR2 FQNNGV. The V and J ends lost 1 base and 5 bases, in that order; junction bases with no gene match: 7.

The V call is TRBV7-9, the J call TRBJ2-3; 7 bases match TRBD1. The CDR3 length is 18 residues. The germline gives CDR1 SEHNR, CDR2 FQNEAQ (reference sequence). The ends lost 0 bases at V and 4 bases at J; junction bases unmatched: 13. The CDR3 DNA follows: TGTGCCAGCAGCTTAGCTTTTTCAAGACAGGGCCTGCCAGATACGCAGTATTTT. Encoded protein: CASSLAFSRQGLPDTQYF.

The chain combines TRBV7-9 with TRBJ1-2, with D possibly matching TRBD1 (5 bases). This CDR3 is 13 amino acids long. Trimming left V 2 bases short and J 3 bases short, with 7 bases between. Germline-derived CDR1 and CDR2 are SEHNR and FQNEAQ (reference sequence). The CDR3 nucleotides are TGTGCCAGCAGCTTACCAGGGCACTATGGCTACACCTTC. This encodes CASSLPGHYGYTF.

A single count supports this clone. The chain combines TRBV28 with TRBJ2-2; tentatively, D is TRBD1 (6 bases). The germline V and J ends were trimmed by 2 bases and 3 bases, with 10 bases remaining between them. Germline V gene sequence: CDR1 MDHEN, CDR2 SYDVKM. The length of the CDR3 is 15 residues. The DNA for the CDR3 is TGTGCCAGCAGTTTAGGGGACACTTACACCGGGGAGCTGTTTTTT. This gives the protein CASSLGDTYTGELFF.

The V and J genes are TRBV6-1 and TRBJ2-5, with a possible D match to TRBD1 (5 bases). This CDR3 region has 15 residues. V was trimmed by 2 bases and J by 1 base, leaving 11 bases between them. The germline gives CDR1 MNHNS, CDR2 SASEGT. The CDR3 DNA reads TGTGCCAGCAGTGAATTTCCAAGGGGCCAAGAGACCCAGTACTTC. Translated, it gives CASSEFPRGQETQYF.

The chain carries TRBV5-4 and TRBJ1-3, with no clear D. The length of the CDR3 is 16 residues. In germline, CDR1 is SGHNT, CDR2 YYREEE (reference sequence). V lost 0 bases and J lost 1, with 11 bases in between. The CDR3 loop is CASSLDVNFSGNTIYF. CDR3 nucleotides: TGTGCCAGCAGCTTGGACGTGAACTTTTCTGGAAACACCATATATTTT.